The source of this TCR beta chain is a study of blood T cells in healthy people across ages (dated by TCRdb to between 2014 and 2017). In terms of the full investigation: In model experiments, roughly one uniquely barcoded TCR beta cDNA molecule per two T cells was captured by template switching. Age-related changes in TCR beta repertoire diversity were measured in the study by deep sequencing normalized with unique cDNA molecular identifiers. Four age groups were formed from the donors: young (average approximately 15 years), middle-aged (approximately 40), aged (62) and long-lived (roughly 88). For two donors (one aged 18 to 30 and one aged 80 or older), the study analyzed two additional independent replicas of 1 million unique cDNA reads from the same blood draw. Broad study findings and their caveats: Conclusive comparison of naive and antigen-experienced compartments was prevented by the profiling of bulk unsorted PBMCs. The long-lived group showed more naive CD4+ T cells, fewer expanded clones and increased TCR diversity than the aged group, suggesting age selection. Total diversity estimates from one million sequenced T cells were considered lower bounds and underestimates. As age increased, observed TCR beta diversity per million T cells dropped in a roughly linear way, and a significant reduction was already evident by age roughly 36. The percentage of naive T cells measured by flow cytometry correlated strongly with observed TCR beta diversity. The CMV infection status of donors was not known, potentially confounding age-related changes in expanded clonotypes.

Library prep was done by 5' RACE. The listed sequencing device is Illumina HiSeq 2500. A second roughly 6 to 11 cycle PCR used a sample-barcoded 5' primer and a J-beta primer mix. Each TCR beta cDNA molecule received a unique molecular identifier from a template-switch 5' adaptor carrying 12 random nucleotides. Each sample yielded at least 2.5 million CDR3-containing paired-end reads. First-strand cDNA was synthesized from all RNA with the Mint cDNA synthesis kit, primed by a TRBC-specific oligonucleotide. Following uracil-DNA glycosylase treatment, all cDNA underwent a first 18-cycle PCR with the universal primers M1SS and BC2_uni_R. The study's processing was this. Each sample was normalized by randomly selecting 1 million high-quality reads, each carrying a distinct molecular identifier. Instead of being binned into consensus sequences, reads that shared molecular identifiers were thrown out. MiTCR, run with a Q25 quality threshold and the strictest error-elimination algorithm, handled CDR3 identification, clonotype clustering and error correction. A nonparametric unseen species model with Euler transformation was used to estimate a lower bound on total TCR beta diversity. TCRdb applied fastp at Q25 and MiXCR to the public reads, then kept only in-frame beta chains. Each entry is one CDR3 protein sequence, shown with its most common DNA and genes. Here the V and J calls rest on TCRdb's processing, not on the authors' analysis. The sample table lists about 720,000 distinct CDR3 sequences, roughly 25% of them with a count of one. Under 4.5% of the sample rests with the top ten.

A note on this clonotype: Its antigen remains unidentified. Per-nucleotide qualities are absent, and no much larger clonotype sits a single base away.

Donors were a few dozen systemically healthy Caucasian individuals from Russia aged roughly 6 to 100 years. Each donor gave about 9.2 milliliters of peripheral blood, drawn into EDTA-treated Vacutainer tubes. PBMCs were isolated by Ficoll-Paque density-gradient centrifugation, with at least 6 million obtained per sample. Trizol reagent was used to extract total RNA from the PBMCs, yielding at least 6 micrograms per sample. For every donor, an aliquot of PBMCs went through flow cytometry to measure the percentages of naive CD45RAhigh/CD27high T cells. Cut back by 6 bases and 0 bases, the V and J ends lie 12 bases apart. As encoded in the germline V gene, CDR1 is MDHEN while CDR2 is SYDVKM. Spanning cysteine to phenylalanine, the CDR3 consists of 14 amino acids. Only CDR3 DNA remains: 42 bases, in frame from the first base. The same specimen was also included in a second study, on T cells of mothers and their children. The second study, in turn, reports: Nine systemically healthy Caucasian individuals served as donors, namely three mothers together with their six children. cDNA synthesis consumed the entire amount of extracted RNA, loaded at approximately 1.5 ug RNA in each 15 ul reaction. In the second PCR, the M1S primer introduced both the sample barcodes and 2-4 random nucleotides. More than 9 million TCR beta CDR3 reads were obtained from each mother, and roughly 3.1 million reads were obtained from each child. In both related and unrelated pairs, thymic selection shapes the output of TCR recombination in a similar way, with inherited differences having only a minor effect. Normalized repertoire overlap was always found to be slightly, but never significantly, higher in related mother-child pairs than in unrelated mother-child pairs. No persistent microchimeric T cell clones were found, with a detection sensitivity of approximately 100 clones per million clonotypes. The study used deep NGS to compare TCR beta repertoires of mothers and children, seeking features distinguishing related mother-child pairs from unrelated individuals. The mean age was roughly 44 +/- 4 years for the mothers and about 12 +/- 4 years for the children. After adapters were ligated using NEBNext reagents, the libraries underwent 100+100 nt paired-end sequencing on an Illumina HiSeq 2000. Mother and child libraries were prepared a month apart and sequenced in separate runs to prevent cross-contamination. For each donor, between about 450,000 and 2,300,000 distinct TCR beta clonotypes were identified. Naive TCR beta clonotypes were estimated from low-frequency clonotypes matched to each donor's FACS-determined naive share, without sorting.

The sequencing sample was made of blood. The sequence links TRBV28 to TRBJ2-7; 5 matching bases give a weak D call of TRBD1. This receptor was identified in a boy younger than 18 in good health. The CDR3 here reads CASSDSLTSYEQYF. The nucleotide sequence reads TGTGCCAGCAGCGACAGCCTTACCTCCTACGAGCAGTACTTC.